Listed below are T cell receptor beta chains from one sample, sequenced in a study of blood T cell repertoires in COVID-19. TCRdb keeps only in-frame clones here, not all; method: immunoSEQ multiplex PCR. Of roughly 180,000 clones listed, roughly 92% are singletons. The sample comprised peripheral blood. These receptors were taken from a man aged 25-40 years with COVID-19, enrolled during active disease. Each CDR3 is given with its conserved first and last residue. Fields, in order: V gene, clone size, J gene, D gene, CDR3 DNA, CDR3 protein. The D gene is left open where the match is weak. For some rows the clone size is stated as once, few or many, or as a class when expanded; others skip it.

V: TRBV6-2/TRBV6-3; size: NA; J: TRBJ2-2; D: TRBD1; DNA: TGTGCCAGCAGCGGGACAGGGGATCCCGGGGAGCTGTTTTTT; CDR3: CASSGTGDPGELFF
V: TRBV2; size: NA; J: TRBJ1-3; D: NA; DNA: TGTGCCAGCAGAGGGGGAACTGGAAACACCATATATTTT; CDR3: CASRGGTGNTIYF
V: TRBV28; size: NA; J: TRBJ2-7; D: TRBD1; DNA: TGTGCCAGGGGGGTCCGGGACAGGGGGCGCCGGTCCTACGAGCAGTACTTC; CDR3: CARGVRDRGRRSYEQYF
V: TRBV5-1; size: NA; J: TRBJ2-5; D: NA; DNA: TGCGCCAGCAGCGGAGGAATAGGGGGATCCCAAGAGACCCAGTACTTC; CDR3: CASSGGIGGSQETQYF
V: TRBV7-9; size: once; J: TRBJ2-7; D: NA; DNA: TGTGCCAGCAGCTTAGGGTACCAGGGTTACGAGCAGTACTTC; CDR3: CASSLGYQGYEQYF
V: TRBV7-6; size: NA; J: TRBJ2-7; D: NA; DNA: TGTGCCAGCAGCTTGCGGGACAGCCAGCCTGGGGAGCAGTACTTC; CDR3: CASSLRDSQPGEQYF
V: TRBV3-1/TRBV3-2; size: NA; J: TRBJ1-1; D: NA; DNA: TGTGCCAGCAGCCAAGATTCAGCGCTGAACACTGAAGCTTTCTTT; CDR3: CASSQDSALNTEAFF
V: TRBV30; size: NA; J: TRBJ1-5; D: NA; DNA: TGTGCCTGGAGTAGTACCGGAGGGATTAATCAGCCCCAGCATTTT; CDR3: CAWSSTGGINQPQHF
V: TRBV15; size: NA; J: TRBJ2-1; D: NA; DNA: TGTGCCACCAGCAGAGATGTCGGGGATTACAATGAGCAGTTCTTC; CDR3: CATSRDVGDYNEQFF
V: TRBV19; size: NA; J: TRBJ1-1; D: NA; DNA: TGTGCCAGTCTAAGGGGCACCTCCATGAACACTGAAGCTTTCTTT; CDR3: CASLRGTSMNTEAFF
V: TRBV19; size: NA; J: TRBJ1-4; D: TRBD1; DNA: TGTGCCAGTGCCGGGACAGCGAATGAAAAACTGTTTTTT; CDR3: CASAGTANEKLFF
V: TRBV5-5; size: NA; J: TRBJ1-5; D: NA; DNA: TGTGCCAGCAGCTTGGCCGGGAACAATCAGCCCCAGCATTTT; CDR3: CASSLAGNNQPQHF
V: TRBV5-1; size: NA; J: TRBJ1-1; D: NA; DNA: TGCGCCAGCAGCAACACAGACATGAACACTGAAGCTTTCTTT; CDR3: CASSNTDMNTEAFF
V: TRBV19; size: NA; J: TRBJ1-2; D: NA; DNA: TGTGCCAGTAGTCCAAACTATGGCTACACCTTC; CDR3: CASSPNYGYTF
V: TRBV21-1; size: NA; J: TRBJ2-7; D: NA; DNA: TGTGCCAGCAGCAAAAGGGGGGGAATGAAGTTCGAGCAGTACTTC; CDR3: CASSKRGGMKFEQYF
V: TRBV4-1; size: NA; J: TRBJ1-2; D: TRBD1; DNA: TGCGCCAGCAGCCCTCCGGGACAGAACTATGGCTACACCTTC; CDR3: CASSPPGQNYGYTF
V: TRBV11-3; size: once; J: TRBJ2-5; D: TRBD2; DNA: TGTGCCAGCAGCCTCGGACTAGCGGGGGACTCCTTTACCACAGAAGAGACCCAGTACTTC; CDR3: CASSLGLAGDSFTTEETQYF
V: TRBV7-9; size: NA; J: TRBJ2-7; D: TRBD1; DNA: TGTGCCAGCAGCTTAGGTCAGGGGGTACTCTCCTACGAGCAGTACTTC; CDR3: CASSLGQGVLSYEQYF
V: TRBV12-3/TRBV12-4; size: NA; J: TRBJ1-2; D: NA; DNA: TGTGCCAGCAGCTCCGGGAGTAACTATGGCTACACCTTC; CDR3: CASSSGSNYGYTF
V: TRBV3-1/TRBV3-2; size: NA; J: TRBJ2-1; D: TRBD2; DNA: TGTGCCAGCAGCCAAGGCCCCCCTAGCGGGGGGGGAAATGAGCAGTTCTTC; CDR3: CASSQGPPSGGGNEQFF
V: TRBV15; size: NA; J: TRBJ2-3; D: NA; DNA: TGTGCCACCAGCCTAAGCACAGATACGCAGTATTTT; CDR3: CATSLSTDTQYF
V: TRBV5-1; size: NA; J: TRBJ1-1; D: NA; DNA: TGCGCCAGCAGCTTGGCCGTAGGGAGGGTGCCTGGGACCACTGAAGCTTTCTTT; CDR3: CASSLAVGRVPGTTEAFF